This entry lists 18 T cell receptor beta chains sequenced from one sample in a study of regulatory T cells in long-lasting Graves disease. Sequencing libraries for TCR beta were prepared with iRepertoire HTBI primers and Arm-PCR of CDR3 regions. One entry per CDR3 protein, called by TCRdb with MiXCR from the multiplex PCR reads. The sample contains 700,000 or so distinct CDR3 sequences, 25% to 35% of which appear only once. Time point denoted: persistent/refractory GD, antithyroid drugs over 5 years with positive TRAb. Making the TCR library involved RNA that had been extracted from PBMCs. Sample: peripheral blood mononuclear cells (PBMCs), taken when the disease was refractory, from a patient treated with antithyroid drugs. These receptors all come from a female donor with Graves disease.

The CDR3 region has the DNA TGTGCCAGCAGCTCCCGACAGGGCCGGGGTACTAGCGGGAGGGTGACCTACAATGAGCAGTTCTTC. It translates to CASSSRQGRGTSGRVTYNEQFF. The rearrangement links TRBV6-1 to TRBJ2-1; 13 bases agree with TRBD2. The junction had 22 bases not matched to a gene; V was cut back by 6 bases and J by 2 bases. CDR3 length equals 22 residues. The germline V gene has CDR1 MNHNS and CDR2 SASEGT.

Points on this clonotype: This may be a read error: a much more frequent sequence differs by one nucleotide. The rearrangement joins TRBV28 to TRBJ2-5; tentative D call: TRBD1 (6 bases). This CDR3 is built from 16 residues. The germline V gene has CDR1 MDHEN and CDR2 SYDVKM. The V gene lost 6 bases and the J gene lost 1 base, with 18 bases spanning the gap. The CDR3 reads CASRRTGSRGQETQYF. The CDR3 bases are TGTGCCAGCAGACGTACAGGGTCCCGAGGCCAAGAGACCCAGTACTTC. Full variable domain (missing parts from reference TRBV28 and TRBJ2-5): DVKVTQSSRYLVKRTGEKVFLECVQDMDHENMFWYRQDPGLGLRLIYFSYDVKMKEKGDIPEGYSVSREKKERFSLILESASTNQTSMYLCASRRTGSRGQETQYFGPGTRLLVL.

CDR3 sequence (DNA): TGTGCCAGCAGCTCGGACTTTAGCAATCAGCCCCAGCATTTT. This translates into CASSSDFSNQPQHF. The chain links TRBV7-2 to TRBJ1-5; unclear D gene. CDR1 is SGHTA, CDR2 FQGNSA, per germline. Trimming removed 4 bases at V and 0 bases at J, with 7 bases between. The CDR3 extends over 14 amino acids.

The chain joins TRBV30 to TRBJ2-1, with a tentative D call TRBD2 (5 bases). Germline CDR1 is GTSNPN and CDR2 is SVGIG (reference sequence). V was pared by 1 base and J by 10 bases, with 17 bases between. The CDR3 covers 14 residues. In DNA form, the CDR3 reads TGTGCCTGGAGTGCGGGTCTAGCCGGCTACGAGCAGTTCTTC. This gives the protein CAWSAGLAGYEQFF.

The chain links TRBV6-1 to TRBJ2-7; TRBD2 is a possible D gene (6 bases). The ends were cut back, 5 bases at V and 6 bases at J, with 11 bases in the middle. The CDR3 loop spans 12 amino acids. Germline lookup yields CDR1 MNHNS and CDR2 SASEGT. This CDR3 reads CASSREGLEQYF. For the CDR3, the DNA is TGTGCCAGCAGTCGCGAGGGACTCGAGCAGTACTTC.

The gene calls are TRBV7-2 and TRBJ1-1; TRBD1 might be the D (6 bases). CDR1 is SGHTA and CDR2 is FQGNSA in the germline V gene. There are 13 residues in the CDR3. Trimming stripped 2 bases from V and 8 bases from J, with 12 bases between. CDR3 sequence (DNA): TGTGCCAGCAGCTTATCTTGGGGGCGGGAAGCTTTCTTT. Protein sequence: CASSLSWGREAFF.

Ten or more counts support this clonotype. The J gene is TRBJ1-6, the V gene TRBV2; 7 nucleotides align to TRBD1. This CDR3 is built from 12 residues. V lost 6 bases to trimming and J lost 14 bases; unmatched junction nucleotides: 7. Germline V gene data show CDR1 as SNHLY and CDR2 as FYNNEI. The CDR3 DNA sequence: TGTGCCAGCAGGGCTCAGGGGGTCACCCTCCACTTT. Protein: CASRAQGVTLHF.

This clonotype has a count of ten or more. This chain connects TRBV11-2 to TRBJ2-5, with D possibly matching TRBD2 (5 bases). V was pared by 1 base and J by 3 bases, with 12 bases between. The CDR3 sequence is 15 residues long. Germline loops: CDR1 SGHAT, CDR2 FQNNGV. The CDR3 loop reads CASSLGADGKETQYF. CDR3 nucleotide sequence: TGTGCCAGCAGCTTAGGGGCGGACGGGAAAGAGACCCAGTACTTC.

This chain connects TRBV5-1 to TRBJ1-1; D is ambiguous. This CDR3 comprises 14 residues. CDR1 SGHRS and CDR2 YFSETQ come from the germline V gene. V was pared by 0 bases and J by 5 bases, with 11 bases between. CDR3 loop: CASSLGPGRTEAFF. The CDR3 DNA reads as TGCGCCAGCAGCTTGGGGCCGGGGAGGACTGAAGCTTTCTTT.

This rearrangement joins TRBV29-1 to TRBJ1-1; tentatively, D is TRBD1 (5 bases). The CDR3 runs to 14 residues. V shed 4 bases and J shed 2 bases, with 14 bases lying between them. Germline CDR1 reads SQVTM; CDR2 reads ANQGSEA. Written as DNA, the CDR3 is TGCAGCGTTGTTCCGGGACTTCACAACACTGAAGCTTTCTTT. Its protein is CSVVPGLHNTEAFF.

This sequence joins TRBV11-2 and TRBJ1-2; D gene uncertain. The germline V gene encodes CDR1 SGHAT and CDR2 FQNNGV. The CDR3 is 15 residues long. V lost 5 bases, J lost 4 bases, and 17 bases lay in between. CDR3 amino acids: CASSPGRTDVYGYTF. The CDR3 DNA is TGTGCCAGCAGCCCCGGGCGCACAGACGTCTATGGCTACACCTTC.

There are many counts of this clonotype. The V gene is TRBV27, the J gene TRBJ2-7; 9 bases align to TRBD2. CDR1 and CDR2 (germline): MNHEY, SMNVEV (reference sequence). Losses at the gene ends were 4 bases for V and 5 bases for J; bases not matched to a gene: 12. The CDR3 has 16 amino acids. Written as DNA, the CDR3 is TGTGCCAGCAGTTCCTCTCTGTTAGCGGGAGATCACGAGCAGTACTTC. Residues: CASSSSLLAGDHEQYF.

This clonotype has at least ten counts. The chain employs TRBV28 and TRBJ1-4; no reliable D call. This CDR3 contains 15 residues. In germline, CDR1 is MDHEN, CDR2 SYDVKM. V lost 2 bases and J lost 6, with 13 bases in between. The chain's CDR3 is CASSLPATSDEKLFF. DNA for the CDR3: TGTGCCAGCAGTTTACCGGCTACAAGTGATGAAAAACTGTTTTTT.

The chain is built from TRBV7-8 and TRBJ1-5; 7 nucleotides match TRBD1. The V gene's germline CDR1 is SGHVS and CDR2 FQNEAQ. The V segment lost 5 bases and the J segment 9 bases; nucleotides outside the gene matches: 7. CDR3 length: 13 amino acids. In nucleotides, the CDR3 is TGTGCCAGCAGCCGGGACAGCCTTTCGCCCCAGCATTTT. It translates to CASSRDSLSPQHF. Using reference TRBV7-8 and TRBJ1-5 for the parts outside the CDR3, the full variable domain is GAGVSQSPRYKVAKRGQDVALRCDPISGHVSLFWYQQALGQGPEFLTYFQNEAQLDKSGLPSDRFFAERPEGSVSTLKIQRTQQEDSAVYLCASSRDSLSPQHFGDGTRLSIL.

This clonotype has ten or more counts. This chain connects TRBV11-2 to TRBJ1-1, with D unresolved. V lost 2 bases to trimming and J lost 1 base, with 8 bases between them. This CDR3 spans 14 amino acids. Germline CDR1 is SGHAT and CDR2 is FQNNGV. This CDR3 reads CASSLTAKNTEAFF. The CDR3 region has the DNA TGTGCCAGCAGCTTAACGGCGAAGAACACTGAAGCTTTCTTT.

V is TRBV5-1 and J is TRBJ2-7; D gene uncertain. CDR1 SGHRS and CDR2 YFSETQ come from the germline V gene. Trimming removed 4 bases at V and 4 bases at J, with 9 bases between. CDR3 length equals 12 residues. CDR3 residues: CASSTDGYEQYF. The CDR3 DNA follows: TGCGCCAGCAGCACGGACGGGTACGAGCAGTACTTC.

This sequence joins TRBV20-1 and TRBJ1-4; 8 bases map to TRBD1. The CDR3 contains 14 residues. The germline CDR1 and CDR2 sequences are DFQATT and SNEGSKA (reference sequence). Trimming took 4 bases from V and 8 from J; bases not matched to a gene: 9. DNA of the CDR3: TGCAGTGCTAAATACCGGGACAGGCACGAAAAACTGTTTTTT. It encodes CSAKYRDRHEKLFF.

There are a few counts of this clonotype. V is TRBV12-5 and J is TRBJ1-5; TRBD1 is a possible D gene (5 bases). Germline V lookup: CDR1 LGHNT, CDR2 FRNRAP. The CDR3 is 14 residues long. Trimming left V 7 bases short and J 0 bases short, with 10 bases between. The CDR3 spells CASAARDSNQPQHF. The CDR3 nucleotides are TGTGCTAGTGCTGCCAGGGATAGCAATCAGCCCCAGCATTTT.